This T cell receptor beta chain was recovered during a study of early T cells in non-severe SARS-CoV-2 infection. TCRdb analysed the 5' RACE reads with MiXCR anew, one entry per CDR3 protein. Among tens of thousands of distinct CDR3 sequences listed, about 6% were seen once. V dropped 3 bases and J dropped 1; count of bases not matched to a gene: 7. This CDR3 has 17 residues. Germline CDR1 MNHEY, CDR2 SMNVEV (reference sequence). The source is an adult who was a healthcare worker with PCR-confirmed SARS-CoV-2 infection or an uninfected control (not recorded which). The gene calls are TRBV27 and TRBJ1-2; 11 nucleotides align to TRBD1. This specimen was whole blood, taken at baseline. CDR3 nucleotide sequence: TGTGCCAGCAGTTTCTTGGGGACAGGGGGAATTAACTATGGCTACACCTTC. Translation gives CASSFLGTGGINYGYTF.